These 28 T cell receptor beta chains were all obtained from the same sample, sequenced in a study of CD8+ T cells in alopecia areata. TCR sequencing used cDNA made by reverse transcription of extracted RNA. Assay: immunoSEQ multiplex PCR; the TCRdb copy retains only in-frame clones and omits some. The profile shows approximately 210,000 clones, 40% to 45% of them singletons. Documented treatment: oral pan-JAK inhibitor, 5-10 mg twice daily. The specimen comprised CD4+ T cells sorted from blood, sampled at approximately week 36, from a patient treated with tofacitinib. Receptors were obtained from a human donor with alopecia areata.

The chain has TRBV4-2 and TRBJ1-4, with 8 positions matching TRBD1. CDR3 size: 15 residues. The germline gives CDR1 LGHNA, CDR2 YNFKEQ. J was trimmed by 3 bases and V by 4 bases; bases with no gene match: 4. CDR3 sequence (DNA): TGTGCCAGCAGCCCCCGACAGGGGCCTAATGAAAAACTGTTTTTT. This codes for CASSPRQGPNEKLFF.

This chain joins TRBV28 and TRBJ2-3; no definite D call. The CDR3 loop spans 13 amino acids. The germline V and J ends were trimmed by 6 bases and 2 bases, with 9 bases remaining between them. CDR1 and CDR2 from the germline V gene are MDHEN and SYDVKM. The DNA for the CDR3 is TGTGCCAGCAGAGGCGTAAACACAGATACGCAGTATTTT. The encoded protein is CASRGVNTDTQYF.

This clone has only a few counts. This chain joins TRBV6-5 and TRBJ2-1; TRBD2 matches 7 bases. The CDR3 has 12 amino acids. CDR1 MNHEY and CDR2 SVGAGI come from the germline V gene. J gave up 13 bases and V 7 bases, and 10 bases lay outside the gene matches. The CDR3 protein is CASIAQAGVQFF. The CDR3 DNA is TGTGCCAGCATAGCCCAGGCGGGAGTTCAGTTCTTC.

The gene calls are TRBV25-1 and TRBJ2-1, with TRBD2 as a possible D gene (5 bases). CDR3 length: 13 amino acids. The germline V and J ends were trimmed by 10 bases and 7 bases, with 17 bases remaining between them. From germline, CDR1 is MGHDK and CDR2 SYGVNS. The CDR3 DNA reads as TGTGCCATCTCGGGGTCCAAAAGGAATGAGCAGTTCTTC. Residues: CAISGSKRNEQFF.

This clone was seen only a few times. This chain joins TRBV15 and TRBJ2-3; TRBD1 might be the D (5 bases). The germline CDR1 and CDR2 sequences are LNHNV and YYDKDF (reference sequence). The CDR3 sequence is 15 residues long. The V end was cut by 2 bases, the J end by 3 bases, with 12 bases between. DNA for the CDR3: TGTGCCACCAGCAGACCATCAAGGGGTACAGATACGCAGTATTTT. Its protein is CATSRPSRGTDTQYF.

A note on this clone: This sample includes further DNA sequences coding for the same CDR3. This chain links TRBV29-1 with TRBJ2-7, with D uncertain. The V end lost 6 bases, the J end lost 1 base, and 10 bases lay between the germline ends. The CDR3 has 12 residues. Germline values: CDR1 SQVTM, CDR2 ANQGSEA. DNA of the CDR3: TGCAGCGTATCTTCAGGTTCCTACGAGCAGTACTTC. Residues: CSVSSGSYEQYF.

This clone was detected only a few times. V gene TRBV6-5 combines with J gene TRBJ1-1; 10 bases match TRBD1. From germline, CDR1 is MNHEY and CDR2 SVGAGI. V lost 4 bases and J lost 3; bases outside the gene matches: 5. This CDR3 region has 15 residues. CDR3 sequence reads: CASSLTGGEHTEAFF. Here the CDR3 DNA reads TGTGCCAGCAGTTTGACAGGGGGCGAGCACACTGAAGCTTTCTTT.

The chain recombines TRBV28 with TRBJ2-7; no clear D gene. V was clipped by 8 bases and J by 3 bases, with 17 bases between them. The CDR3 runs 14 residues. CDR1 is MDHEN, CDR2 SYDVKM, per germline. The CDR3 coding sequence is TGTGCCAGCGTTTCGAGACGAATTTTCTACGAGCAGTACTTC. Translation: CASVSRRIFYEQYF.

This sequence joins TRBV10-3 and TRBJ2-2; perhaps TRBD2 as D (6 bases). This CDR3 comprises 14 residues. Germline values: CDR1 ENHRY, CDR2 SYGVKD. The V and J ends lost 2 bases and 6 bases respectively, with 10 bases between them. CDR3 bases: TGTGCCATCAGTGAGAACCGGGAGCCCGGGGAGCTGTTTTTT. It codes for CAISENREPGELFF.

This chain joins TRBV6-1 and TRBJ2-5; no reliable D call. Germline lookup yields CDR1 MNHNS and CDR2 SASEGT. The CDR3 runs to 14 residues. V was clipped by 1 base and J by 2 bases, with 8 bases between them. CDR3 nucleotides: TGTGCCAGCAGTGAAGGGGTTCTGCAAGAGACCCAGTACTTC. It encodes CASSEGVLQETQYF.

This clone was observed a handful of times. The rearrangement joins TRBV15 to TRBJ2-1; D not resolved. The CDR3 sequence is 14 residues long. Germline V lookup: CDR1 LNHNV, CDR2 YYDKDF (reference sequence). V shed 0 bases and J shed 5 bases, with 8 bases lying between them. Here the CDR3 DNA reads TGTGCCACCAGCAGAGATCGTGGCAACAATGAGCAGTTCTTC. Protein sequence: CATSRDRGNNEQFF.

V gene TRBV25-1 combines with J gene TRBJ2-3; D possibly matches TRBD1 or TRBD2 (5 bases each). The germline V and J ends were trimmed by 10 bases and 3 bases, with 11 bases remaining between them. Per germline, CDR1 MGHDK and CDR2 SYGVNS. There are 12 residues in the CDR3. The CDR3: CATRGLTDTQYF. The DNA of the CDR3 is TGTGCCACTCGGGGCCTAACAGATACGCAGTATTTT.

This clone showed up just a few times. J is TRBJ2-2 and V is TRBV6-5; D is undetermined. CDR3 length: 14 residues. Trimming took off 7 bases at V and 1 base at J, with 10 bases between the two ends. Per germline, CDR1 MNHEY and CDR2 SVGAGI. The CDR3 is CASTDGLNTGELFF. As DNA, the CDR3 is TGTGCCAGCACCGATGGCCTGAACACCGGGGAGCTGTTTTTT.

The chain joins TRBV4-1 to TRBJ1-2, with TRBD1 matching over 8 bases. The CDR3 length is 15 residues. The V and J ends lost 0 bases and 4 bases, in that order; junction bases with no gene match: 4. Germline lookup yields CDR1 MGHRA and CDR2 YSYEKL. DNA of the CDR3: TGCGCCAGCAGCCAAGAGGGACAGGCCGTCTATGGCTACACCTTC. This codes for CASSQEGQAVYGYTF.

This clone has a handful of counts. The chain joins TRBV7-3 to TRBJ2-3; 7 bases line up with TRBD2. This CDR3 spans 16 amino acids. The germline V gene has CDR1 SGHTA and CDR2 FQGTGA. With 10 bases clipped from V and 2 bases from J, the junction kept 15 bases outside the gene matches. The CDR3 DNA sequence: TGTGCCACCCTTCAGCCACAGCGGGACCCCACAGATACGCAGTATTTT. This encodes CATLQPQRDPTDTQYF. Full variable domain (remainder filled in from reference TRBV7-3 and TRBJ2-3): GAGVSQTPSNKVTEKGKYVELRCDPISGHTALYWYRQSLGQGPEFLIYFQGTGAADDSGLPNDRFFAVRPEGSVSTLKIQRTERGDSAVYLCATLQPQRDPTDTQYFGPGTRLTVL.

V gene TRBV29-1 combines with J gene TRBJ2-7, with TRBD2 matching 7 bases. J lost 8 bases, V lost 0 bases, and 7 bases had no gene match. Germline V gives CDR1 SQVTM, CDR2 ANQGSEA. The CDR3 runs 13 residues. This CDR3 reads CSVEDNGGSKQYF. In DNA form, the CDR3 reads TGCAGCGTTGAAGATAACGGGGGGAGCAAGCAGTACTTC.

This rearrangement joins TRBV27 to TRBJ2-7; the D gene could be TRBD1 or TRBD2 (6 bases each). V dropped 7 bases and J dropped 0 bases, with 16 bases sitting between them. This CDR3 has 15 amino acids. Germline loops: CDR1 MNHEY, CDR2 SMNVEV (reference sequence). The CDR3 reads CASKRRGTFSYEQYF. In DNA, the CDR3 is TGTGCCAGCAAGAGGAGGGGGACCTTCTCCTACGAGCAGTACTTC.

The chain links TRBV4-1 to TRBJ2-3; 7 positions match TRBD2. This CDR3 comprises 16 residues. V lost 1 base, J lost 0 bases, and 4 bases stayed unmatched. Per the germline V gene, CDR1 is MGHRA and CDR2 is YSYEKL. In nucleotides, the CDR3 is TGCGCCAGCAGCCAAGGAGCTAGCGGTAGCACAGATACGCAGTATTTT. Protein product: CASSQGASGSTDTQYF.

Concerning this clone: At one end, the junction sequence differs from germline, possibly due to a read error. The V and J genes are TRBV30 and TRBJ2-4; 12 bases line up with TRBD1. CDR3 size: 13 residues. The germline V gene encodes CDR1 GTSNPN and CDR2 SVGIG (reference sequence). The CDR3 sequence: CAWSAGQGAKYVF. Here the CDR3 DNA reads TGTGCCTGGAGCGCGGGACAGGGGGCGAAGTATGTCTTC.

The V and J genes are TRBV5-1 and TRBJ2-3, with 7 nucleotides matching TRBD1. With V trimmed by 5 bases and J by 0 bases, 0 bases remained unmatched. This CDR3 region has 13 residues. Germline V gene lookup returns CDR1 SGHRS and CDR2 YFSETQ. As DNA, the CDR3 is TGCGCCAGCAGGACAGGGAGCACAGATACGCAGTATTTT. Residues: CASRTGSTDTQYF.

The CDR3 region has the DNA TGTGCCTGGAGTGTGGTGCAGGGGGCGCAGTATTTT. Protein sequence: CAWSVVQGAQYF. The chain combines TRBV30 with TRBJ2-3, with 7 bases that match TRBD1. CDR3 length: 12 amino acids. The V and J ends lost 0 bases and 10 bases, in that order; junction bases with no gene match: 4. The germline CDR1 and CDR2 sequences are GTSNPN and SVGIG (reference sequence).

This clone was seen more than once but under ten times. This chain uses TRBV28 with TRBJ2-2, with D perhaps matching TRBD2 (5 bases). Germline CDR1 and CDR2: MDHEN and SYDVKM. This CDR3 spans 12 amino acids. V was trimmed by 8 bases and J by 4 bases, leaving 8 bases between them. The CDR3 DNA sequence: TGTGCCAGCCAGCGGAGCACCGGGGAGCTGTTTTTT. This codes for CASQRSTGELFF.

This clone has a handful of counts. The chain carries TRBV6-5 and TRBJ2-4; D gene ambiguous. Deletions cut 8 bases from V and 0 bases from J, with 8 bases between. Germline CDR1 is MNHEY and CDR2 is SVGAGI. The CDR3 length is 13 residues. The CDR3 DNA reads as TGTGCCAGCGAGGATATAGCCAAAAACATTCAGTACTTC. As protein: CASEDIAKNIQYF.

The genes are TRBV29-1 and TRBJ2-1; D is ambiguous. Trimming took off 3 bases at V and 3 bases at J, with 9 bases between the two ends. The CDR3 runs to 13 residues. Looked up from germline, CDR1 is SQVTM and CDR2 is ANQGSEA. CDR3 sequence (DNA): TGCAGCGTTGACAGAGAGGTCTACAATGAGCAGTTCTTC. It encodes CSVDREVYNEQFF.

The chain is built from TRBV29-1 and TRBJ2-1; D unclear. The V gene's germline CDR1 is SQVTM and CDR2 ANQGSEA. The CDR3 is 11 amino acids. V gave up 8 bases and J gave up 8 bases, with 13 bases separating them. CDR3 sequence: CSLAVGDEQFF. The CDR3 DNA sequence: TGCAGCCTTGCTGTGGGCGATGAGCAGTTCTTC.

The CDR3 DNA reads as TGTGCCAGCAGGACAGAAGAGACCCAGTACTTC. Protein: CASRTEETQYF. The chain couples TRBV6-5 to TRBJ2-5, with D perhaps matching TRBD1 (5 bases). The V and J ends lost 6 bases and 3 bases respectively, with 5 bases between them. CDR1 and CDR2 (germline): MNHEY, SVGAGI. This CDR3 spans 11 amino acids.

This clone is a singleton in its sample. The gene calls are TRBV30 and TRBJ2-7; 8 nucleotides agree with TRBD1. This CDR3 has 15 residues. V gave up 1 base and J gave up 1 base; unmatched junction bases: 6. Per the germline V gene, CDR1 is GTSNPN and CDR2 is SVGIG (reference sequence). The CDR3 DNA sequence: TGTGCCTGGAGTGGCCCAGGGGGCTTTTCCTACGAGCAGTACTTC. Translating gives CAWSGPGGFSYEQYF.

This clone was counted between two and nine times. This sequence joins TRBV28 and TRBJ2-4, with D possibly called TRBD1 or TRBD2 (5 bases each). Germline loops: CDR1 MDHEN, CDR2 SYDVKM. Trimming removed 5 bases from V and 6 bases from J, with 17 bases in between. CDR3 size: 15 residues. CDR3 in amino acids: CASSPGGASLNIQYF. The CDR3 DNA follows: TGTGCCAGCAGTCCCGGTGGGGCTAGCTTAAACATTCAGTACTTC. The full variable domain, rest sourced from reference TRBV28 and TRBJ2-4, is DVKVTQSSRYLVKRTGEKVFLECVQDMDHENMFWYRQDPGLGLRLIYFSYDVKMKEKGDIPEGYSVSREKKERFSLILESASTNQTSMYLCASSPGGASLNIQYFGAGTRLSVL.